Listed below are T cell receptor beta chains from one sample, sequenced in a study of T cell repertoires in cytomegalovirus infection. TCRdb reprocessed the reads with MiXCR, giving one entry per CDR3 protein. The table lists 630,000 or so distinct CDR3 sequences, roughly 24% of them singletons. Sequencing was carried out using CD8+ T cells from PBMCs. Every receptor here comes from a human donor in good health (CMV status not recorded). Some clones in this sample may be carry-over from other donors' samples. CDR3s include the opening cysteine and the closing phenylalanine or tryptophan. A D gene is named only where the DNA matches it firmly. Only part of the rows carry a size: once, few, many, or a class if the clone is expanded.

V,J,size,D,DNA,CDR3
TRBV7-2,TRBJ1-1,many,-,TGTGCCAGCAGCTTATTGCGGGCAATGAACACTGAAGCTTTCTTT,CASSLLRAMNTEAFF
TRBV5-6,TRBJ2-5,few,TRBD1,TGTGCCAGCAGCCTCGGGACAGCGTTCGAGACCCAGTACTTC,CASSLGTAFETQYF
TRBV5-6,TRBJ2-5,-,-,TGTGCCAGCAGCTTGGGACAGCCTCAAGAGACCCAGTACTTC,CASSLGQPQETQYF
TRBV20-1,TRBJ2-5,few,-,TGCAGTGCTACTACCTCAGAGGGGCCGGAGACCCAGTACTTC,CSATTSEGPETQYF
TRBV29-1,TRBJ2-5,-,-,TGCAGCGTTAGGGCAACAGTCCAAGAGACCCAGTACTTC,CSVRATVQETQYF
TRBV11-2,TRBJ2-1,few,-,TGTGCCAGCAGGGGATATTTTTGGGGGGGGGGCGAGAATGAGCAGTTCTTC,CASRGYFWGGGENEQFF
TRBV7-2,TRBJ1-2,many,-,TGTGCCAGCAGGAGACAGGACCCCTATGGCTACACCTTC,CASRRQDPYGYTF
TRBV28,TRBJ2-1,few,TRBD2,TGTGCCAGCAGTTTAGGGCTAGCGGGGGGGATGGCCTACAATGAGCAGTTCTTC,CASSLGLAGGMAYNEQFF
TRBV7-3,TRBJ2-2,-,TRBD2,TGTGCCAGCAGGCTGGGGGGGGAAGCGAACACCGGGGAGCTGTTTTTT,CASRLGGEANTGELFF
TRBV12-3/TRBV12-4,TRBJ2-2,many,-,TGTGCCAGCAGCGCGGATGACGGGGAGCTGTTTTTT,CASSADDGELFF
TRBV29-1,TRBJ1-2,-,-,TGCAGCGTTGAATATCTCGATTCCTATGGCTACACCTTC,CSVEYLDSYGYTF
TRBV29-1,TRBJ2-2,-,-,TGCAGCGCGACCGGGACACTAAACACCGGGGAGCTGTTTTTT,CSATGTLNTGELFF
TRBV6-6,TRBJ2-6,-,-,TGTGCCAGCAGCGAGGTCGGGGCTGGGGCCAACGTCCTGACTTTC,CASSEVGAGANVLTF
TRBV20-1,TRBJ2-1,-,TRBD1,TGCAGTGCTAGTGGGGGAACCTCGGGACAGGGGGCTGGTGAGCAGTTCTTC,CSASGGTSGQGAGEQFF
TRBV4-1,TRBJ2-2,-,-,TGCGCCAGCAGCCAATTGGGCAATACCGGGGAGCTGTTTTTT,CASSQLGNTGELFF
TRBV6-5,TRBJ2-2,few,TRBD2,TGTGCCGGAGGACTAGCCAGCACCGGGGAGCTGTTTTTT,CAGGLASTGELFF
TRBV7-9,TRBJ2-1,few,-,TGTGCCAGCAACCACCGGGGGACACGGGGCAATGAGCAGTTCTTC,CASNHRGTRGNEQFF
TRBV6-2/TRBV6-3,TRBJ2-1,-,TRBD2,TGTGCCAGCATTCCAGGGACTAGCCTAAGCTCCTACAATGAGCAGTTCTTC,CASIPGTSLSSYNEQFF
TRBV7-3,TRBJ1-1,many,-,TGTGCCAGCAGCTTACGCGGGAAGGTTGTGAACACTGAAGCTTTCTTT,CASSLRGKVVNTEAFF
TRBV7-9,TRBJ1-2,many,-,TGTGCCAGCAGCTTAGGCAGGCACTACACCTTC,CASSLGRHYTF